This T cell receptor beta chain emerged from a study of blood T cells in healthy people across ages (dated by TCRdb to between 2014 and 2016). Regarding the study in general: In model experiments, roughly one uniquely barcoded TCR beta cDNA molecule per two T cells was captured by template switching. To track age-related changes in TCR beta repertoire diversity, the study relied on deep sequencing normalized with unique cDNA molecular identifiers. The donors were split into four age groups: young (average roughly 15 years), middle-aged (over 35), aged (roughly 65) and long-lived (roughly 80). To avoid experimental bias, donors of different ages were spread randomly across the sequencing lanes. Two additional independent replicas of 1 million unique cDNA reads from the same blood draw were analyzed for two donors (one aged 18 to 29 and one aged 80 or older). General conclusions and limits of the study: Conclusive comparison of naive and antigen-experienced compartments was prevented by the profiling of bulk unsorted PBMCs. Observed TCR beta diversity per million T cells fell roughly linearly with age, and a significant reduction was already apparent by age around 40. Compared with the aged group, the long-lived group had more naive CD4+ T cells, fewer expanded clones and increased TCR diversity, suggesting age selection. Total diversity estimates from one million sequenced T cells were considered lower bounds and underestimates. A strong correlation was found between observed TCR beta diversity and the percentage of naive T cells measured by flow cytometry. Because the CMV infection status of the donors was unknown, age-related changes in expanded clonotypes may potentially have been confounded.

Points on this clonotype: The specificity of this receptor is unknown. Per-nucleotide qualities are absent, and no much larger clonotype sits a single base away.

Library preparation was by 5' RACE. The sequencing machine was an Illumina HiSeq 2500. A second PCR of roughly 6 to 12 cycles was performed with a sample-barcoded 5' primer and a J-beta primer mix. Each TCR beta cDNA molecule received a unique molecular identifier from a template-switch 5' adaptor carrying 12 random nucleotides. Each sample yielded at least 2.5 million CDR3-containing paired-end reads. First-strand cDNA synthesis was performed from all RNA using the Mint cDNA synthesis kit, with priming by a TRBC-specific oligonucleotide. Following uracil-DNA glycosylase treatment, a first 18-cycle PCR with universal primers M1SS and BC2_uni_R was performed on all cDNA. The authors' analysis ran thus. For normalization, 1 million high-quality reads, each with a distinct molecular identifier, were randomly selected from each sample. Reads with shared molecular identifiers were discarded instead of being binned into consensus sequences. MiTCR, run with a Q25 quality threshold and the strictest error-elimination algorithm, handled CDR3 identification, clonotype clustering and error correction. A nonparametric unseen species model with Euler transformation was used to estimate lower-bound total TCR beta diversity. TCRdb reran the public reads through fastp at Q25 and MiXCR, keeping productive beta chains. Identical CDR3 proteins give one entry, which carries the most common genes and DNA. TCRdb's processing, not the authors', yielded these V and J calls. A total of 800,000 or so distinct CDR3 sequences appear in this sample, 55% to 65% of them only once. About a quarter of the sample is taken by the ten largest.

Donors were under 40 systemically healthy Caucasian individuals from Russia aged roughly 6 to 90 years. Each donor gave about 9.7 milliliters of peripheral blood, drawn into EDTA-treated Vacutainer tubes. Ficoll-Paque density-gradient centrifugation was used to isolate PBMCs, with at least 7 million per sample. Trizol reagent was used to extract total RNA from the PBMCs, yielding at least 5 micrograms per sample. The percentages of naive CD45RAhigh/CD27high T cells were determined by flow cytometry on a PBMC aliquot from every donor. Trimming leaves V shorter by 0 bases and J shorter by 6 bases, with the junction holding 6 bases beyond the gene matches. From the cysteine through the phenylalanine, the CDR3 covers 15 amino acids. The read is trimmed to its CDR3 DNA, 45 bases read in frame from base 1. Based on the germline V gene, the CDR1 and CDR2 sequences are SGHTA and FQGNSA.

The clonotype originates from a man aged 25 to 40 in good health. This chain is built from TRBV7-2 and TRBJ2-3, with 7 junctional bases fitting TRBD1. The sample was blood. The DNA sequence is as follows: TGTGCCAGCAGCTTAGCGGCTACAGGGGTGGATACGCAGTATTTT. This yields the protein CASSLAATGVDTQYF.